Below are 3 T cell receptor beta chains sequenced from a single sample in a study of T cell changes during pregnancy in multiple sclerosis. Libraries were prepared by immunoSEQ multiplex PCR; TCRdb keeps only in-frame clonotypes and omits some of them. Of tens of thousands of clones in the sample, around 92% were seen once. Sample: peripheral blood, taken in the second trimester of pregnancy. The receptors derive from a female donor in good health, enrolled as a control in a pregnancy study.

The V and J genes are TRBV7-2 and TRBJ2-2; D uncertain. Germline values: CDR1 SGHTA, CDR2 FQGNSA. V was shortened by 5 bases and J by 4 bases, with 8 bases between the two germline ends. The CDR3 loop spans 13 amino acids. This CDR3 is CASSRGVTGELFF. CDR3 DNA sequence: TGTGCCAGCAGCCGAGGCGTCACCGGGGAGCTGTTTTTT.

The chain's CDR3 is CASSSGLAETQYF. In nucleotides, the CDR3 is TGTGCCAGCAGCTCCGGACTAGCCGAGACCCAGTACTTC. The gene calls are TRBV7-9 and TRBJ2-5, with 8 bases aligning to TRBD2. This CDR3 has 13 amino acids. The V segment lost 4 bases and the J segment 5 bases; nucleotides outside the gene matches: 3. Looked up from germline, CDR1 is SEHNR and CDR2 is FQNEAQ (reference sequence).

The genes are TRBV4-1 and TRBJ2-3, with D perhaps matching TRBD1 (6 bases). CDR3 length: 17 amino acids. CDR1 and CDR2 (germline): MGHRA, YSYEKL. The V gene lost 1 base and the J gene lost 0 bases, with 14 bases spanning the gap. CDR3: CASSQAKGTGSTDTQYF. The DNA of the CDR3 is TGCGCCAGCAGCCAAGCCAAGGGCACAGGGAGCACAGATACGCAGTATTTT.